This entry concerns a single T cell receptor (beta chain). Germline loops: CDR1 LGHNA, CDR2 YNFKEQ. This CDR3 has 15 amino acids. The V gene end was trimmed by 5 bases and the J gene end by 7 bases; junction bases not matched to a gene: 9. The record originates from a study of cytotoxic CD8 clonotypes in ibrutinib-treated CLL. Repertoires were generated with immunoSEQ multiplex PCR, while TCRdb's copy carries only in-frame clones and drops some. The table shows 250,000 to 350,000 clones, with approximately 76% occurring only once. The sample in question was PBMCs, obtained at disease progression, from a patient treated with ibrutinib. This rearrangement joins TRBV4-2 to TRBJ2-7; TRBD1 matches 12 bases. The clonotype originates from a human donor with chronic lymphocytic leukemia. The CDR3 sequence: CASSAPGQGAREQYF. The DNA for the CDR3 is TGTGCCAGCAGCGCGCCGGGACAGGGGGCTCGGGAGCAGTACTTC.